These 22 T cell receptor beta chains came from one sample sequenced in a study of response to subunit inactivated influenza vaccine. TCRdb itself ran the RT-PCR reads through MiXCR, one entry per CDR3 protein. The table includes roughly 630,000 distinct CDR3 sequences, 14% detected once. Material: PBMCs from blood, obtained around 15 days before vaccination. Every receptor here comes from a man aged 50 to 60 who received an inactivated influenza vaccine.

Only a few counts were recorded for this clonotype. The chain is built from TRBV15 and TRBJ1-1; D remains ambiguous. V lost 0 bases and J lost 0, with 14 bases in between. This CDR3 spans 17 amino acids. Germline assignment: CDR1 LNHNV and CDR2 YYDKDF (reference sequence). The CDR3 sequence is CATSRDPRGYVNTEAFF. The CDR3 nucleotides are TGTGCCACCAGCAGAGATCCGCGGGGATATGTGAACACTGAAGCTTTCTTT.

This clonotype has a handful of counts. The J gene is TRBJ2-3, the V gene TRBV9; 9 bases match TRBD2. Germline CDR1 and CDR2: SGDLS and YYNGEE. The V segment lost 0 bases and the J segment 5 bases; nucleotides outside the gene matches: 4. The CDR3 consists of 15 residues. The CDR3 DNA reads as TGTGCCAGCAGCGTAGGCGGCGGGAGGGTAGATACGCAGTATTTT. It encodes CASSVGGGRVDTQYF.

This chain uses TRBV5-1 with TRBJ2-2; the D is unclear. Trimming pared 0 bases from V and 1 base from J, leaving 7 bases between. Germline V gene sequence: CDR1 SGHRS, CDR2 YFSETQ. The CDR3 covers 15 residues. CDR3 region: CASSLARQNTGELFF. As DNA, the CDR3 is TGCGCCAGCAGCTTGGCTCGGCAGAACACCGGGGAGCTGTTTTTT.

This clonotype was detected many times. The V and J genes are TRBV28 and TRBJ2-3; D is possibly TRBD1 or TRBD2 (5 bases each). The CDR3 consists of 14 residues. V was shortened by 11 bases and J by 0 bases, with 15 bases between the two germline ends. CDR1 MDHEN and CDR2 SYDVKM come from the germline V gene. The CDR3 DNA reads TGTGCCTGTTCCAGGGACCGAAGCACAGATACGCAGTATTTT. Protein product: CACSRDRSTDTQYF.

The rearrangement links TRBV7-2 to TRBJ1-2, with 7 bases identical to TRBD1. Germline assignment: CDR1 SGHTA and CDR2 FQGNSA. Trimming cost V 4 bases and J 7 bases; bases outside gene matches: 6. The CDR3 length is 13 residues. CDR3 loop: CASSSRQGTGYTF. CDR3 nucleotides: TGTGCCAGCAGCTCGAGACAGGGAACTGGCTACACCTTC.

V usage is TRBV29-1 and J usage is TRBJ1-2, with D possibly being TRBD1 (6 bases). In germline, CDR1 is SQVTM, CDR2 ANQGSEA. This CDR3 contains 13 residues. The V end lost 5 bases, the J end lost 4 bases, and 14 bases lay between the germline ends. As DNA, the CDR3 is TGCAGCGTTTGCCCTCAGGGGACCTATGGCTACACCTTC. This sequence encodes CSVCPQGTYGYTF. Looking up the rest from reference TRBV29-1 and TRBJ1-2 gives the full variable domain: SAVISQKPSRDICQRGTSLTIQCQVDSQVTMMFWYRQQPGQSLTLIATANQGSEATYESGFVIDKFPISRPNLTFSTLTVSNMSPEDSSIYLCSVCPQGTYGYTFGSGTRLTVV.

The gene calls are TRBV7-8 and TRBJ1-2, with TRBD1 matching over 9 bases. Looked up from germline, CDR1 is SGHVS and CDR2 is FQNEAQ. V was pared by 5 bases and J by 4 bases, with 17 bases of the junction left unmatched. CDR3 length equals 18 residues. DNA for the CDR3: TGTGCCAGCAGCGGAGCTTCAGTACAGGGGGCCGGCGGCTATGGCTACACCTTC. Amino acids: CASSGASVQGAGGYGYTF.

The gene calls are TRBV12-3 or TRBV12-4 and TRBJ1-4, with D possibly matching TRBD1 (5 bases). This CDR3 contains 15 residues. V was pared by 6 bases and J by 3 bases, with 14 bases between. CDR3 protein: CASSSGGGANEKLFF. The CDR3 bases are TGTGCCAGCAGCTCCGGGGGAGGTGCTAATGAAAAACTGTTTTTT.

V gene TRBV20-1 combines with J gene TRBJ2-7, with D possibly being TRBD1 or TRBD2 (7 bases each). Trimming took 6 bases from V and 7 from J, leaving 22 bases between them. CDR3 size: 14 residues. Germline V gene data show CDR1 as DFQATT and CDR2 as SNEGSKA (reference sequence). Here the CDR3 reads CSATTGSGRGEQYF. CDR3 coding DNA: TGCAGTGCAACGACAGGGTCAGGGAGGGGTGAGCAGTACTTC.

This clonotype was seen a few times. The rearrangement links TRBV21-1 to TRBJ2-2. TRBV21-1 is annotated as a pseudogene. There are 16 residues in the CDR3. In DNA form, the CDR3 reads TGTGCCAGCAGCACCGGAAGTAAAGATGTACCCGGGGAGCTGTTTTTT. It specifies CASSTGSKDVPGELFF.

V is TRBV7-9 and J is TRBJ2-3; D possibly corresponds to TRBD2 (5 bases). This CDR3 has 16 residues. Trimming took 5 bases from V and 5 from J, leaving 20 bases between them. Germline assignment: CDR1 SEHNR and CDR2 FQNEAQ (reference sequence). The CDR3 reads CASSPYEDSFRDTQYF. The CDR3 DNA sequence: TGTGCCAGCAGCCCATACGAGGACTCCTTTCGAGATACGCAGTATTTT.

This clonotype was counted ten times or more. The chain recombines TRBV7-2 with TRBJ2-7; 7 bases are a match to TRBD2. Per the germline V gene, CDR1 is SGHTA and CDR2 is FQGNSA. Trimming cost V 4 bases and J 4 bases; bases outside gene matches: 4. This CDR3 region has 13 residues. CDR3 nucleotide sequence: TGTGCCAGCAGCTGGAGCGGGAATTACGAGCAGTACTTC. This encodes CASSWSGNYEQYF. Full variable domain (rest looked up from reference TRBV7-2 and TRBJ2-7): GAGVSQSPSNKVTEKGKDVELRCDPISGHTALYWYRQSLGQGLEFLIYFQGNSAPDKSGLPSDRFSAERTGGSVSTLTIQRTQQEDSAVYLCASSWSGNYEQYFGPGTRLTVT.

The rearrangement uses TRBV7-8 and TRBJ1-5; D may be TRBD1 (6 bases). Per the germline V gene, CDR1 is SGHVS and CDR2 is FQNEAQ. V was trimmed by 2 bases and J by 5 bases, leaving 16 bases between them. The CDR3 is 16 amino acids. CDR3 coding DNA: TGTGCCAGCAGCTTATTACTTGGACAGCTCCATCAGCCCCAGCATTTT. Protein sequence: CASSLLLGQLHQPQHF.

This clonotype showed up just a few times. V usage is TRBV18 and J usage is TRBJ1-1, with TRBD1 matching 7 bases. The CDR3 runs to 15 residues. CDR1 is KGHSH, CDR2 LQKENI, per germline. After removal of 6 bases from V and 1 base from J, the junction contained 8 bases not matched to a gene. The CDR3 region has the DNA TGTGCCAGCTCTCCGCCGGGGACAGCGAACACTGAAGCTTTCTTT. Translating it yields CASSPPGTANTEAFF. Filled out from reference TRBV18 and TRBJ1-1, the complete variable domain reads NAGVMQNPRHLVRRRGQEARLRCSPMKGHSHVYWYRQLPEEGLKFMVYLQKENIIDESGMPKERFSAEFPKEGPSILRIQQVVRGDSAAYFCASSPPGTANTEAFFGQGTRLTVV.

This clonotype was seen a handful of times. Relative to the germline gene, one junction end is altered; a read error may explain this. The chain has TRBV20-1 and TRBJ2-4, with D perhaps TRBD2 (6 bases). The germline gives CDR1 DFQATT, CDR2 SNEGSKA (reference sequence). This CDR3 is built from 13 residues. This CDR3 is CSAQTGEKSIQYF. The DNA for the CDR3 is TGCAGTGCCCAAACGGGGGAAAAAAGCATTCAGTACTTC.

In this sample, this clonotype turned up many times. The V call is TRBV12-3 or TRBV12-4, the J call TRBJ2-7, with D perhaps TRBD2 (7 bases). With 6 bases removed from V and 6 bases from J, the gap between germline ends came to 12 bases. The CDR3 length is 12 residues. CDR3 nucleotide sequence: TGTGCCAGCAGCCCACGGGGGGCCGAGCAGTACTTC. It is translated as CASSPRGAEQYF.

The chain combines TRBV4-2 with TRBJ2-1, with D possibly matching TRBD1 (5 bases). Germline V lookup: CDR1 LGHNA, CDR2 YNFKEQ. This CDR3 is 15 amino acids long. The V and J ends lost 1 base and 5 bases respectively, with 12 bases between them. The CDR3 DNA reads as TGTGCCAGCAGCCAAGTAGGGGTCAGGGACAATGAGCAGTTCTTC. It yields the protein CASSQVGVRDNEQFF.

This clonotype was counted only a few times. The chain combines TRBV4-1 with TRBJ2-5; 8 bases map to TRBD2. With V trimmed by 0 bases and J by 4 bases, 7 bases remained unmatched. The CDR3 length is 16 residues. CDR1 and CDR2 (germline): MGHRA, YSYEKL. The CDR3 region has the DNA TGCGCCAGCAGCCAAGATGGGACTAGGGAAGGAGAGACCCAGTACTTC. Protein product: CASSQDGTREGETQYF.

This clonotype occurred a few times. The chain carries TRBV6-2 or TRBV6-3 and TRBJ2-7; 10 bases agree with TRBD1. The trim removed 0 bases at V and 5 bases at J, leaving 4 bases unmatched. CDR1 and CDR2 from the germline V gene are MNHEY and SVGEGT. The CDR3 covers 15 residues. CDR3 sequence reads: CASSYSDRGWHEQYF. DNA of the CDR3: TGTGCCAGCAGTTACTCGGACAGGGGGTGGCACGAGCAGTACTTC.

This chain uses TRBV2 with TRBJ1-2; 10 bases line up with TRBD1. V gave up 8 bases and J gave up 9 bases; unmatched junction bases: 9. CDR1 SNHLY and CDR2 FYNNEI come from the germline V gene. This CDR3 is built from 13 residues. The CDR3 reads CASWGQGSRSYTF. The CDR3 DNA follows: TGTGCCAGCTGGGGACAGGGGAGTAGAAGCTACACCTTC. The variable domain in full, completed from reference TRBV2 and TRBJ1-2, reads EPEVTQTPSHQVTQMGQEVILRCVPISNHLYFYWYRQILGQKVEFLVSFYNNEISEKSEIFDDQFSVERPDGSNFTLKIRSTKLEDSAMYFCASWGQGSRSYTFGSGTRLTVV.

This chain connects TRBV4-3 to TRBJ2-2; D uncertain. Trimming stripped 1 base from V and 0 bases from J, with 12 bases between. The CDR3 loop spans 17 amino acids. Looked up from germline, CDR1 is LGHNA and CDR2 is YSLEER. CDR3 sequence: CASSQAPVLANTGELFF. DNA of the CDR3: TGCGCCAGCAGCCAAGCCCCGGTGCTCGCGAACACCGGGGAGCTGTTTTTT.

The CDR3 region has the DNA TGTGCCACCCCGCCGGGCAGGGGGCAAGTCAACAATGAGCAGTTCTTC. Its protein product is CATPPGRGQVNNEQFF. The rearrangement uses TRBV7-2 and TRBJ2-1, with TRBD1 identical over 8 bases. Germline CDR1 and CDR2: SGHTA and FQGNSA. The CDR3 length is 16 residues. V was pared by 10 bases and J by 5 bases, with 16 bases of the junction left unmatched.